Below, 14 T cell receptor beta chains from the same sample are listed, as sequenced in a study of blood T cell repertoires in COVID-19 (dated by TCRdb to the early 2020s). The method behind the library was the immunoSEQ multiplex PCR assay. Held by TCRdb, this immuneACCESS table contains in-frame sequences only and omits some clones. Under half of the omission traces to an unresolved V gene where checked; the cause of the rest is unknown. In this sample the table shows about 81,000 clones, about 95% of which occur a single time. The ten largest clonotypes hold roughly 4% of the sample. Sample: peripheral blood. The source of these receptors is a human donor with active COVID-19. The donor label of this sample is uncertain.

This clone was observed once. The rearrangement joins TRBV24-1 to TRBJ2-2; 9 nucleotides line up with TRBD1. Germline CDR1 reads KGHDR; CDR2 reads SFDVKD. V shed 4 bases and J 5 bases; nucleotides not matched to a gene: 4. This CDR3 region has 15 residues. CDR3 sequence reads: CATSDTDRGTGELFF. The CDR3 region has the DNA TGTGCCACCAGTGACACAGACAGGGGGACCGGGGAGCTGTTTTTT.

The V gene is TRBV11-3, the J gene TRBJ2-1; the match to TRBD2 covers 12 bases. The junction had 3 bases not matched to a gene; V was cut back by 1 base and J by 8 bases. Germline V CDR1 and CDR2: SGHNT, YENEEA. CDR3 length: 15 residues. The CDR3, as DNA: TGTGCCAGCAGCTTAGGACTAGCGGGAGTGGATGAGCAGTTCTTC. This sequence encodes CASSLGLAGVDEQFF.

V and J are TRBV10-1 and TRBJ2-5; 12 nucleotides agree with TRBD2. CDR1 WNHNN and CDR2 SYGVQD come from the germline V gene (reference sequence). There are 17 residues in the CDR3. Germline trimming cut 6 bases from V and 0 bases from J; bases unmatched to any gene: 8. The CDR3, as DNA: TGCGCCAGCAGCCCTGGGACTAGCGGGTCGTACCAAGAGACCCAGTACTTC. Its protein product is CASSPGTSGSYQETQYF.

This chain joins TRBV7-9 and TRBJ2-5, with TRBD1 matching over 8 bases. The length of the CDR3 is 15 residues. Germline assignment: CDR1 SEHNR and CDR2 FQNEAQ (reference sequence). J gave up 7 bases and V 5 bases, and 12 bases lay outside the gene matches. Written as DNA, the CDR3 is TGTGCCAGCAGCCACGAACTGGACAGGGCGGTGACCCAGTACTTC. It yields the protein CASSHELDRAVTQYF.

CDR3 protein: CASSLSGVYNEQFF. DNA for the CDR3: TGTGCCAGCAGCTTATCGGGGGTATACAATGAGCAGTTCTTC. V is TRBV7-9 and J is TRBJ2-1, with D perhaps TRBD2 (6 bases). The CDR3 has 14 amino acids. Trimming left V 2 bases short and J 4 bases short, with 9 bases between. CDR1 and CDR2 (germline): SEHNR, FQNEAQ (reference sequence).

The chain links TRBV18 to TRBJ1-5; 7 nucleotides match TRBD1. The trim removed 5 bases at V and 2 bases at J, leaving 9 bases unmatched. CDR1 KGHSH and CDR2 LQKENI come from the germline V gene. CDR3 length: 16 residues. The CDR3 loop reads CASSNRGPDGNQPQHF. The CDR3 DNA reads as TGTGCCAGCTCAAACAGGGGACCTGATGGCAATCAGCCCCAGCATTTT.

V is TRBV6-5 and J is TRBJ2-7; tentative D call: TRBD1 (6 bases). Germline-derived CDR1 and CDR2 are MNHEY and SVGAGI. The germline V and J ends were trimmed by 4 bases and 9 bases, with 16 bases remaining between them. The CDR3 length is 13 residues. The CDR3 loop reads CASSSIGGRVQYF. CDR3 nucleotide sequence: TGTGCCAGCAGTTCAATAGGGGGTCGGGTGCAGTACTTC.

The rearrangement joins TRBV4-1 to TRBJ2-5, with D unresolved. V lost 0 bases and J lost 0, with 8 bases in between. The CDR3 runs 15 residues. Germline CDR1 and CDR2: MGHRA and YSYEKL. CDR3: CASSQDHAYQETQYF. For the CDR3, the DNA is TGCGCCAGCAGCCAAGATCACGCGTACCAAGAGACCCAGTACTTC.

The chain joins TRBV11-2 to TRBJ2-7, with D hard to call. The CDR3 runs 13 residues. V lost 3 bases to trimming and J lost 2 bases, with 8 bases between them. Looked up from germline, CDR1 is SGHAT and CDR2 is FQNNGV. DNA of the CDR3: TGTGCCAGCAGCTTCGAGACAACCTACGAGCAGTACTTC. Its translation: CASSFETTYEQYF. Based on the CDR3 plus reference TRBV11-2 and TRBJ2-7, the full variable domain is EAGVAQSPRYKIIEKRQSVAFWCNPISGHATLYWYQQILGQGPKLLIQFQNNGVVDDSQLPKDRFSAERLKGVDSTLKIQPAKLEDSAVYLCASSFETTYEQYFGPGTRLTVT.

The J gene is TRBJ1-6, the V gene TRBV7-2; 7 bases align to TRBD1. The germline V gene encodes CDR1 SGHTA and CDR2 FQGNSA. With V trimmed by 5 bases and J by 7 bases, 8 bases remained unmatched. The CDR3 is 15 residues long. CDR3 residues: CASSPRQGRNSPLHF. For the CDR3, the DNA is TGTGCCAGCAGCCCACGACAGGGTCGCAATTCACCCCTCCACTTT. The full variable domain, rest sourced from reference TRBV7-2 and TRBJ1-6, is GAGVSQSPSNKVTEKGKDVELRCDPISGHTALYWYRQSLGQGLEFLIYFQGNSAPDKSGLPSDRFSAERTGGSVSTLTIQRTQQEDSAVYLCASSPRQGRNSPLHFGNGTRLTVT.

The chain links TRBV27 to TRBJ2-6; D is unclear. Per germline, CDR1 MNHEY and CDR2 SMNVEV (reference sequence). This CDR3 contains 14 residues. Trimming shortened V by 5 bases and J by 6 bases, and 11 bases separated the two germline ends. CDR3 DNA: TGTGCCAGCAGTACGGTTCCCTCGGCCAACGTCCTGACTTTC. It yields the protein CASSTVPSANVLTF. Filled out from reference TRBV27 and TRBJ2-6, the complete variable domain reads EAQVTQNPRYLITVTGKKLTVTCSQNMNHEYMSWYRQDPGLGLRQIYYSMNVEVTDKGDVPEGYKVSRKEKRNFPLILESPSPNQTSLYFCASSTVPSANVLTFGAGSRLTVL.

This chain links TRBV29-1 with TRBJ2-1; 9 positions match TRBD2. Germline V CDR1 and CDR2: SQVTM, ANQGSEA. The CDR3 contains 14 residues. V lost 4 bases to trimming and J lost 4 bases; unmatched junction nucleotides: 5. DNA of the CDR3: TGCAGCGTTGTGCCTAGCGGGGTTTACAATGAGCAGTTCTTC. Protein sequence: CSVVPSGVYNEQFF.

The chain joins TRBV11-2 to TRBJ2-5, with a possible D match to TRBD2 (6 bases). Trimming took 1 base from V and 5 from J, leaving 11 bases between them. Germline CDR1 and CDR2: SGHAT and FQNNGV. This CDR3 contains 14 residues. The DNA for the CDR3 is TGTGCCAGCAGCTTAGGGGGGGACGCGGAGACCCAGTACTTC. Its translation: CASSLGGDAETQYF. The whole variable domain, filled in from reference TRBV11-2 and TRBJ2-5, reads EAGVAQSPRYKIIEKRQSVAFWCNPISGHATLYWYQQILGQGPKLLIQFQNNGVVDDSQLPKDRFSAERLKGVDSTLKIQPAKLEDSAVYLCASSLGGDAETQYFGPGTRLLVL.

This chain uses TRBV5-6 with TRBJ1-6, with 7 bases aligning to TRBD1. Looked up from germline, CDR1 is SGHDT and CDR2 is YYEEEE. CDR3 length: 16 amino acids. Losses at the gene ends were 3 bases for V and 10 bases for J; bases not matched to a gene: 13. CDR3 DNA: TGTGCCAGCAGCTCCTTGACAGGGCCGGTTTACTCACCCCTCCACTTT. Translation: CASSSLTGPVYSPLHF.